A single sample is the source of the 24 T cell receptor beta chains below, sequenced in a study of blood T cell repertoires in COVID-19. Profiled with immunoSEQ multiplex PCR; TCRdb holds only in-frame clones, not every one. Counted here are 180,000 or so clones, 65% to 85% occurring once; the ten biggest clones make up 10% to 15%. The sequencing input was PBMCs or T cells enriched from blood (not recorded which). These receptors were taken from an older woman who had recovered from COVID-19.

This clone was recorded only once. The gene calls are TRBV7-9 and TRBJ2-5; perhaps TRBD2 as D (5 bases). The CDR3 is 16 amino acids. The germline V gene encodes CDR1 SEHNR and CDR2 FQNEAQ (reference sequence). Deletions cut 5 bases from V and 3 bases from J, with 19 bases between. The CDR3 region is CASSPRELFPEETQYF. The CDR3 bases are TGTGCCAGCAGCCCCCGGGAACTCTTTCCCGAAGAGACCCAGTACTTC.

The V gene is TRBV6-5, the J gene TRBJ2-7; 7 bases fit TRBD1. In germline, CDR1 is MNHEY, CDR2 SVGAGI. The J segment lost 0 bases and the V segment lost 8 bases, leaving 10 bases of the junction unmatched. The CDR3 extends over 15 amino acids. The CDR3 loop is CASVRDRTTSYEQYF. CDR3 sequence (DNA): TGTGCCAGCGTACGGGACAGAACCACCTCCTACGAGCAGTACTTC.

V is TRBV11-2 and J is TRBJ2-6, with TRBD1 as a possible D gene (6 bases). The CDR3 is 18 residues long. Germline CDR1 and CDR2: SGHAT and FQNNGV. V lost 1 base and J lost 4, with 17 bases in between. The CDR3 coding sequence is TGTGCCAGCAGCTTAGTTGTGGGGGCGCTAGAGGGGGCCAACGTCCTGACTTTC. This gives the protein CASSLVVGALEGANVLTF.

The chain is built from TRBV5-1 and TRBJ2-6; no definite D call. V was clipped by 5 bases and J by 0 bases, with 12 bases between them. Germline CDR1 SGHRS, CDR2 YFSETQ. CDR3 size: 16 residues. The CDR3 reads CASSTDPISGANVLTF. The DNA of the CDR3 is TGCGCCAGCAGTACAGACCCTATCTCTGGGGCCAACGTCCTGACTTTC.

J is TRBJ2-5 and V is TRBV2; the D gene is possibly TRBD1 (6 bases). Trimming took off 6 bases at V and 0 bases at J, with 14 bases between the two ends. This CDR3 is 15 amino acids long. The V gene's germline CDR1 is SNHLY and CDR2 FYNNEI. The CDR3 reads CASRAGDFNQETQYF. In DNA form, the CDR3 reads TGTGCCAGCAGGGCAGGGGATTTTAACCAAGAGACCCAGTACTTC.

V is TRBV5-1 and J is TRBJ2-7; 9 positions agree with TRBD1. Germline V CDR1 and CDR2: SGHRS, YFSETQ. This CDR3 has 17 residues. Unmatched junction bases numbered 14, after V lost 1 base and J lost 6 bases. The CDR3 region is CASSLSSPGPTGGEQYF. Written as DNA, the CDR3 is TGCGCCAGCAGCTTGTCATCCCCGGGGCCGACAGGGGGCGAGCAGTACTTC.

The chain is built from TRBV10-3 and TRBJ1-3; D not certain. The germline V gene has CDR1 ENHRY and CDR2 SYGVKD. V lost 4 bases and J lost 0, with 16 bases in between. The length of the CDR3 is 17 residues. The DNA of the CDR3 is TGTGCCATCAGTGCGAATGTTGAAGCCCCCTCTGGAAACACCATATATTTT. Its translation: CAISANVEAPSGNTIYF.

The CDR3 region is CSVSSGGTRDEQFF. In nucleotides, the CDR3 is TGCAGTGTTAGTAGCGGGGGCACAAGGGATGAGCAGTTCTTC. This rearrangement joins TRBV20-1 to TRBJ2-1; TRBD2 matches at 9 bases. The germline V gene encodes CDR1 DFQATT and CDR2 SNEGSKA (reference sequence). Trimming removed 7 bases from V and 8 bases from J; junction bases left unmatched: 12. The CDR3 contains 14 residues.

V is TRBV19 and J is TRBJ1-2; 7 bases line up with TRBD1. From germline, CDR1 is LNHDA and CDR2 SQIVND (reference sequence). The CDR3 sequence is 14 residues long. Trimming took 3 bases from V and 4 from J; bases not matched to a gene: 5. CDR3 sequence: CASSIRTGFYGYTF. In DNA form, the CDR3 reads TGTGCCAGTAGTATTAGGACAGGTTTCTATGGCTACACCTTC.

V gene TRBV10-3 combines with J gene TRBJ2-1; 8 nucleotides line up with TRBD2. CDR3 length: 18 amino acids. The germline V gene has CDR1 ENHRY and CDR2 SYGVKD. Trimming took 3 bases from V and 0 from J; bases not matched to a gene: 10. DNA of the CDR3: TGTGCCATCAGTGATGATCTAGCGGGCGCCCCCTCCTACAATGAGCAGTTCTTC. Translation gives CAISDDLAGAPSYNEQFF.

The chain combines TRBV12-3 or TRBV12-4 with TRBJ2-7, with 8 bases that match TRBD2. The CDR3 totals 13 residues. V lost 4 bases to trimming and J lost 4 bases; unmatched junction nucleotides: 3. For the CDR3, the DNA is TGTGCCAGCAGTTCCGGACTAGCTTACGAGCAGTACTTC. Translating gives CASSSGLAYEQYF.

Here the CDR3 reads CASSRDRPYGYTF. Here the CDR3 DNA reads TGTGCCAGCAGCCGGGACAGGCCCTATGGCTACACCTTC. This chain joins TRBV12-3 or TRBV12-4 and TRBJ1-2; the match to TRBD1 covers 8 bases. This CDR3 contains 13 residues. With 6 bases clipped from V and 4 bases from J, the junction kept 4 bases outside the gene matches.

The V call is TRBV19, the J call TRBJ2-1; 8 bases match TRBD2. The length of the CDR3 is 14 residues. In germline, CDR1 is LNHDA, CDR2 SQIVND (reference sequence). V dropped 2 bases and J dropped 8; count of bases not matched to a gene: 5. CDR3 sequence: CASSITGGPDEQFF. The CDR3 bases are TGTGCCAGTAGTATAACGGGAGGGCCAGATGAGCAGTTCTTC. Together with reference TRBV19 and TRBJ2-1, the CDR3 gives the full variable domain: DGGITQSPKYLFRKEGQNVTLSCEQNLNHDAMYWYRQDPGQGLRLIYYSQIVNDFQKGDIAEGYSVSREKKESFPLTVTSAQKNPTAFYLCASSITGGPDEQFFGPGTRLTVL.

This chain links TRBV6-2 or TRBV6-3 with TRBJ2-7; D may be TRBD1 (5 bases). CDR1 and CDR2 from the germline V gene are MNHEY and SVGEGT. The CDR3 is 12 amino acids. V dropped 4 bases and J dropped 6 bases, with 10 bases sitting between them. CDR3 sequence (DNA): TGTGCCAGCAGTTCGGCAGGGTTCGAGCAGTACTTC. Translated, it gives CASSSAGFEQYF.

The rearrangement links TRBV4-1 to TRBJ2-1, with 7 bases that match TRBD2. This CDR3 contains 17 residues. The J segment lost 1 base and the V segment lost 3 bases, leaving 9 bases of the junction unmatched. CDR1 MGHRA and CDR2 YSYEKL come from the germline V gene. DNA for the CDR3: TGCGCCAGCAGCCAGCCTATCCGGGGGGTTTCCTACAATGAGCAGTTCTTC. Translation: CASSQPIRGVSYNEQFF.

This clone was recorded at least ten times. The CDR3 DNA sequence: TGCGCCAGCAGCCCCTCGCGGGCAACTGAAGCTTTCTTT. Translation: CASSPSRATEAFF. This chain links TRBV10-1 with TRBJ1-1; D is uncertain. CDR1 is WNHNN and CDR2 is SYGVQD in the germline V gene (reference sequence). The V gene lost 6 bases and the J gene lost 5 bases, with 13 bases spanning the gap. This CDR3 contains 13 residues.

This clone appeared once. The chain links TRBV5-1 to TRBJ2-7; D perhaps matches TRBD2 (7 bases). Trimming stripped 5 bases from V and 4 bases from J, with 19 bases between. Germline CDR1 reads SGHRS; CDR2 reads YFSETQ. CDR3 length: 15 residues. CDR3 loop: CASRPNSGGPYEQYF. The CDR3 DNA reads TGCGCCAGCAGGCCAAATTCGGGGGGCCCATACGAGCAGTACTTC.

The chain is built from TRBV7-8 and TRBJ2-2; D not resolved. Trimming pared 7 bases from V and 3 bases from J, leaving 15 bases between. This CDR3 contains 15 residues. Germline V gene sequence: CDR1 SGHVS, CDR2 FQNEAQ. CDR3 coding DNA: TGTGCCAGCAACCTACTCCCTTCGGACACCGGGGAGCTGTTTTTT. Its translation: CASNLLPSDTGELFF.

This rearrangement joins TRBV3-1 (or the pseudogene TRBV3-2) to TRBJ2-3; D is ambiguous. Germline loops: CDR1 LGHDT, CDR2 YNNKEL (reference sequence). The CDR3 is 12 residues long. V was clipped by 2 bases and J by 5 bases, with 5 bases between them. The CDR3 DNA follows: TGTGCCAGCAGCCAACATCAAGATACGCAGTATTTT. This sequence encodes CASSQHQDTQYF.

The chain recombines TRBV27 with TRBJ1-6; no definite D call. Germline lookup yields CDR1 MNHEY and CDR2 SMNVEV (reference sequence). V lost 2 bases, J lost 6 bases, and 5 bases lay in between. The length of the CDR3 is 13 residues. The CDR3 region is CASSLNFNSPLHF. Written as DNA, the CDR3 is TGTGCCAGCAGTTTAAACTTTAATTCACCCCTCCACTTT.

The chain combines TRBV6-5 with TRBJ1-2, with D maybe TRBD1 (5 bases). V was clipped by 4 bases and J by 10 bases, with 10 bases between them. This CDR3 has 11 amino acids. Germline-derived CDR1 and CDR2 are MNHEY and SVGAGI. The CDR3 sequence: CASSSGRAYTF. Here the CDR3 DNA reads TGTGCCAGCAGTTCGGGCAGGGCCTACACCTTC.

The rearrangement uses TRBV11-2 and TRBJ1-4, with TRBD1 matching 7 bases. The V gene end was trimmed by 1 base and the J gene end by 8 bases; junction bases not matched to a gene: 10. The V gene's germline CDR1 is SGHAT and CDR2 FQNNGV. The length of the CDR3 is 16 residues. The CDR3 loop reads CASSLGGWDSEEKLFF. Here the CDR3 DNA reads TGTGCCAGCAGCTTAGGGGGGTGGGACAGTGAAGAAAAACTGTTTTTT. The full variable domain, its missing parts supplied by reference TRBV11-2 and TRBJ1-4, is EAGVAQSPRYKIIEKRQSVAFWCNPISGHATLYWYQQILGQGPKLLIQFQNNGVVDDSQLPKDRFSAERLKGVDSTLKIQPAKLEDSAVYLCASSLGGWDSEEKLFFGSGTQLSVL.

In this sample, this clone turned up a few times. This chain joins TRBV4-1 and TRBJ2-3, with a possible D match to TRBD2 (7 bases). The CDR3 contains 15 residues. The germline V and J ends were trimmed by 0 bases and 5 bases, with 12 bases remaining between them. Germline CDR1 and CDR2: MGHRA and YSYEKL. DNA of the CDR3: TGCGCCAGCAGCCAAGATCCGGGGGGCAGAGATACGCAGTATTTT. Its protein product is CASSQDPGGRDTQYF.

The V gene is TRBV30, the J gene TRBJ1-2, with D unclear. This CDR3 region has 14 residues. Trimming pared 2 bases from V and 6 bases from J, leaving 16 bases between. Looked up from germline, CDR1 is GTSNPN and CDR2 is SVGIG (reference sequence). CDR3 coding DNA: TGTGCCTGGAGTACTTCCCGACTTGTTGATGGCTACACCTTC. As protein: CAWSTSRLVDGYTF.